This T cell receptor beta chain was observed in a study of T cell changes during pregnancy in multiple sclerosis. Trimming pared 6 bases from V and 0 bases from J, leaving 14 bases between. Germline CDR1 and CDR2: MDHEN and SYDVKM. This CDR3 is 15 amino acids long. Measured with immunoSEQ multiplex PCR; TCRdb has only the in-frame clones, and not every one. The profile covers around 38,000 clones, with 85% to 95% appearing a single time and more than 0.4% taken by the ten largest. The sequence derives from a female donor in good health, enrolled as a control in a pregnancy study. The sample in question was CD4+ T cells from peripheral blood mononuclear cells, obtained in the third trimester of pregnancy. V usage is TRBV28 and J usage is TRBJ1-1; D remains ambiguous. The CDR3 DNA follows: TGTGCCAGCAGAGCGGCCGGAACTCTGAACACTGAAGCTTTCTTT. Residues: CASRAAGTLNTEAFF.